These T cell receptor beta chains were read from a single sample in a study of CD4 T cells in relation to SARS-CoV-2 and coronaviruses. TCRdb's table, derived via immunoSEQ multiplex PCR, lists solely in-frame clones and lacks some. The sample contains about 21,000 clones, roughly 69% of which appear only once. These receptors' targets are unknown. The sequencing input was CD4+ T cells from PBMCs, cultured in vitro. The receptors shown here come from a human donor in good health. The CDR3 runs from the conserved cysteine through the conserved F or W. The order of the fields is CDR3 protein, CDR3 DNA, clone size, V gene, D gene, J gene. A D gene is named only where the DNA matches it firmly. Clone size is shown for a subset of rows, as once, few, many or a class of expanded clone.

CDR3 protein: CASSDAQEGDYGYTF; CDR3 DNA: TGTGCCAGCAGTGACGCCCAAGAAGGGGACTATGGCTACACCTTC; clone size: .; V gene: TRBV25-1; D gene: .; J gene: TRBJ1-2
CDR3 protein: CASSVRGGYQETQYF; CDR3 DNA: TGTGCCAGCAGCGTACGTGGAGGATACCAAGAGACCCAGTACTTC; clone size: once; V gene: TRBV5-8; D gene: .; J gene: TRBJ2-5
CDR3 protein: CASSDQGNYGYTF; CDR3 DNA: TGTGCCAGCAGTGATCAAGGGAACTATGGCTACACCTTC; clone size: .; V gene: TRBV2; D gene: .; J gene: TRBJ1-2
CDR3 protein: CASSTFGLQFF; CDR3 DNA: TGTGCCAGCAGTACGTTCGGACTTCAGTTCTTC; clone size: .; V gene: TRBV6-5; D gene: .; J gene: TRBJ2-1
CDR3 protein: CASSLGPSGRGGLNEQFF; CDR3 DNA: TGCGCCAGCAGCTTGGGTCCTAGCGGGAGAGGGGGCCTCAATGAGCAGTTCTTC; clone size: few; V gene: TRBV5-1; D gene: TRBD2; J gene: TRBJ2-1
CDR3 protein: CAGSFGAGVYEQYF; CDR3 DNA: TGTGCCGGCAGCTTCGGGGCGGGAGTTTACGAGCAGTACTTC; clone size: .; V gene: TRBV13; D gene: TRBD2; J gene: TRBJ2-7
CDR3 protein: CASRGIAWSSYNEQFF; CDR3 DNA: TGTGCCAGTCGCGGTATAGCGTGGAGCTCCTACAATGAGCAGTTCTTC; clone size: .; V gene: TRBV19; D gene: .; J gene: TRBJ2-1
CDR3 protein: CASSPRQGAADEQYF; CDR3 DNA: TGTGCCAGCTCACCACGGCAGGGGGCGGCCGACGAGCAGTACTTC; clone size: .; V gene: TRBV18; D gene: TRBD1; J gene: TRBJ2-7
CDR3 protein: CASSLGTGGSSGNTIYF; CDR3 DNA: TGTGCCAGCAGCCTGGGGACAGGGGGCAGCTCTGGAAACACCATATATTTT; clone size: .; V gene: TRBV7-6; D gene: TRBD1; J gene: TRBJ1-3
CDR3 protein: CASSPPFTWASANAYEQYF; CDR3 DNA: TGTGCCAGCTCACCACCGTTTACCTGGGCTAGCGCGAATGCCTACGAGCAGTACTTC; clone size: .; V gene: TRBV18; D gene: .; J gene: TRBJ2-7
CDR3 protein: CASSQDIGPQHF; CDR3 DNA: TGCGCCAGCAGCCAAGATATTGGGCCCCAGCATTTT; clone size: .; V gene: TRBV4-1; D gene: .; J gene: TRBJ1-5
CDR3 protein: CASSPTVGASNEQFF; CDR3 DNA: TGTGCCAGCAGCCCTACCGTGGGGGCGTCGAATGAGCAGTTCTTC; clone size: few; V gene: TRBV9; D gene: .; J gene: TRBJ2-1
CDR3 protein: CASSLTGNQPQHF; CDR3 DNA: TGTGCCAGCAGCTTGACCGGGAATCAGCCCCAGCATTTT; clone size: .; V gene: TRBV5-6; D gene: .; J gene: TRBJ1-5
CDR3 protein: CARRGAGGVEQYF; CDR3 DNA: TGTGCCAGGCGCGGGGCAGGAGGAGTGGAGCAGTACTTC; clone size: .; V gene: TRBV2; D gene: .; J gene: TRBJ2-7
CDR3 protein: CASSLDRQESTGELFF; CDR3 DNA: TGTGCCAGCAGCCTCGACAGGCAGGAGTCCACCGGGGAGCTGTTTTTT; clone size: once; V gene: TRBV28; D gene: .; J gene: TRBJ2-2
CDR3 protein: CATSDSHLNQPQHF; CDR3 DNA: TGTGCCACCAGTGATTCCCACCTAAATCAGCCCCAGCATTTT; clone size: once; V gene: TRBV24-1; D gene: .; J gene: TRBJ1-5
CDR3 protein: CSASVQTGANVLTF; CDR3 DNA: TGCAGTGCTAGTGTGCAGACTGGGGCCAACGTCCTGACTTTC; clone size: .; V gene: TRBV20-1; D gene: .; J gene: TRBJ2-6
CDR3 protein: CASSSGKSHTDTQYF; CDR3 DNA: TGTGCCAGTAGTAGCGGGAAGTCCCACACAGATACGCAGTATTTT; clone size: .; V gene: TRBV19; D gene: .; J gene: TRBJ2-3
CDR3 protein: CATSRDSGKVENEQFF; CDR3 DNA: TGTGCCACCAGCAGAGACAGCGGGAAAGTAGAGAATGAGCAGTTCTTC; clone size: .; V gene: TRBV15; D gene: TRBD2; J gene: TRBJ2-1